Below, 16 T cell receptor beta chains from the same sample are listed, as sequenced in a study of CD8 T cells in ankylosing spondylitis (dated by TCRdb to between 2016 and 2019). The receptor library was made with 5' RACE. These reads were obtained on an Illumina HiSeq 2500. The public reads were reanalyzed by TCRdb: fastp trimming at Q25, MiXCR alignment, in-frame beta chains only. Each record represents a unique CDR3 protein, reported with the most common genes and DNA among its rows. Here the sample has some 120,000 distinct CDR3 sequences; about an eighth occur a single time. The ten largest clones capture almost 3% of the sample. What was sequenced was blood, either unsorted or a sorted T cell fraction (not recorded which). These receptors were obtained from a female donor with ankylosing spondylitis or in good health (not recorded which).

The chain has TRBV7-7 and TRBJ2-2, with D tentatively TRBD2 (5 bases). This CDR3 spans 12 amino acids. CDR1 is SSHAT, CDR2 FNYEAQ, per germline (reference sequence). The CDR3 region has the DNA TGTGCTAGCGCCCCGCCGTCAGGGGAGCTGTTTTTT. Protein: CASAPPSGELFF.

By share, this clonotype counts as medium-sized (0.01 to 0.1%). This chain links TRBV12-3 or TRBV12-4 with TRBJ1-5; no clear D gene. The CDR3 is 12 residues long. Trimming left V 2 bases short and J 7 bases short, with 6 bases between. CDR3 sequence (DNA): TGTGCCAGCAGTTTAATGTCCCAGCCCCAGCATTTT. Encoded protein: CASSLMSQPQHF.

The chain is built from TRBV27 and TRBJ2-7; D might be TRBD2 (7 bases). CDR3 length: 17 amino acids. The V gene lost 6 bases and the J gene lost 0 bases, with 21 bases spanning the gap. Germline V gives CDR1 MNHEY, CDR2 SMNVEV (reference sequence). The CDR3 DNA sequence: TGTGCCAGCAGGCGGTCCGGGGGGCCTTACAGCTCCTACGAGCAGTACTTC. Protein sequence: CASRRSGGPYSSYEQYF.

The sample holds many counts of this clonotype. The chain uses TRBV6-5 and TRBJ2-5; 7 positions agree with TRBD1. After removal of 5 bases from V and 4 bases from J, the junction contained 1 base not matched to a gene. The V gene's germline CDR1 is MNHEY and CDR2 SVGAGI. This CDR3 is 12 amino acids long. Here the CDR3 reads CASSDRAETQYF. Written as DNA, the CDR3 is TGTGCCAGCAGTGACAGGGCAGAGACCCAGTACTTC.

This clonotype has ten or more counts. The J gene is TRBJ2-3, the V gene TRBV29-1, with TRBD2 identical over 8 bases. The ends lost 3 bases at V and 3 bases at J; junction bases unmatched: 11. The CDR3 is 16 residues long. Looked up from germline, CDR1 is SQVTM and CDR2 is ANQGSEA. The CDR3 nucleotides are TGCAGCGTTGAGGGACTAGTTGCCCGTTGGACAGATACGCAGTATTTT. Amino acids: CSVEGLVARWTDTQYF.

This clonotype has ten or more counts. The chain couples TRBV5-1 to TRBJ2-7; D could derive from TRBD1 or TRBD2 (6 bases each). V was cut by 5 bases and J by 2 bases, with 17 bases left in between. The CDR3 runs 15 residues. CDR1 and CDR2 from the germline V gene are SGHRS and YFSETQ. CDR3 loop: CASRGASGRTYEQYF. CDR3 coding DNA: TGCGCCAGCAGGGGGGCGAGCGGGCGTACCTACGAGCAGTACTTC. Drawing the rest from reference TRBV5-1 and TRBJ2-7, the complete variable domain is KAGVTQTPRYLIKTRGQQVTLSCSPISGHRSVSWYQQTPGQGLQFLFEYFSETQRNKGNFPGRFSGRQFSNSRSEMNVSTLELGDSALYLCASRGASGRTYEQYFGPGTRLTVT.

The CDR3 DNA is TGCAGTGCTAGGCGGGCAGGGGAGGAGACCCAGTACTTC. It yields the protein CSARRAGEETQYF. The chain carries TRBV20-1 and TRBJ2-5, with a possible D match to TRBD1 (6 bases). Trimming pared 3 bases from V and 5 bases from J, leaving 13 bases between. The CDR3 covers 13 residues. Looked up from germline, CDR1 is DFQATT and CDR2 is SNEGSKA (reference sequence).

The chain has TRBV14 and TRBJ2-7, with a tentative D call TRBD2 (5 bases). Germline values: CDR1 SGHDN, CDR2 FVKESK. The V end was cut by 2 bases, the J end by 4 bases, with 21 bases between. The CDR3 contains 17 residues. The CDR3 here is CASSQFLAGVGSYEQYF. The DNA of the CDR3 is TGTGCCAGCAGCCAATTCTTAGCCGGGGTCGGCTCGTACGAGCAGTACTTC.

This clonotype was observed a few times. The chain combines TRBV2 with TRBJ2-7; tentative D call: TRBD2 (6 bases). CDR1 SNHLY and CDR2 FYNNEI come from the germline V gene. The V end was cut by 6 bases, the J end by 2 bases, with 14 bases between. The CDR3 covers 14 residues. The CDR3 DNA sequence: TGTGCCAGCAGCCCGGGACTTCTGACCTACGAGCAGTACTTC. It codes for CASSPGLLTYEQYF.

This clonotype showed up just a few times. This chain connects TRBV12-3 or TRBV12-4 to TRBJ2-1; a possible D gene is TRBD2 (6 bases). The CDR3 is 13 residues long. V dropped 8 bases and J dropped 4 bases, with 12 bases sitting between them. The CDR3 DNA sequence: TGTGCCAGCTACGGACGGGGGTACAATGAGCAGTTCTTC. It encodes CASYGRGYNEQFF.

This clonotype came up a few times. The chain combines TRBV20-1 with TRBJ1-1; D is ambiguous. The CDR3 contains 13 residues. The germline V and J ends were trimmed by 2 bases and 7 bases, with 14 bases remaining between them. Germline assignment: CDR1 DFQATT and CDR2 SNEGSKA (reference sequence). DNA of the CDR3: TGCAGTGCTAGACCCGCCCGGGATTTTGAAGCTTTCTTT. Translated, it gives CSARPARDFEAFF.

The chain couples TRBV6-2 or TRBV6-3 to TRBJ1-1; D ambiguous. The CDR3 has 12 amino acids. Germline V gives CDR1 MNHEY, CDR2 SVGEGT. Trimming removed 1 base from V and 1 base from J, with 1 base in between. The CDR3 coding sequence is TGTGCCAGCAGTTACTGGAACACTGAAGCTTTCTTT. It specifies CASSYWNTEAFF.

This rearrangement joins TRBV20-1 to TRBJ1-1; possible D gene TRBD1, 5 bases. CDR1 and CDR2 (germline): DFQATT, SNEGSKA (reference sequence). V lost 6 bases and J 3 bases, leaving 14 bases between the germline ends. This CDR3 is built from 13 residues. The CDR3 DNA is TGCAGTGCCCCCCGCAGGGTGGACACTGAAGCTTTCTTT. Translated, it gives CSAPRRVDTEAFF.

V and J are TRBV20-1 and TRBJ2-5; D remains ambiguous. V lost 1 base and J lost 5, with 17 bases in between. Germline CDR1 is DFQATT and CDR2 is SNEGSKA (reference sequence). The CDR3 is 15 residues long. The CDR3 nucleotides read TGCAGTGCTAGAGTCACGGAGCTTTACGCGGAGACCCAGTACTTC. Amino acids: CSARVTELYAETQYF.

The chain combines TRBV27 with TRBJ2-3, with D maybe TRBD2 (5 bases). CDR3 length: 11 amino acids. CDR1 is MNHEY and CDR2 is SMNVEV in the germline V gene (reference sequence). Deletions cut 10 bases from V and 2 bases from J, with 7 bases between. The DNA of the CDR3 is TGTGCCATCGGGAACACAGATACGCAGTATTTT. This encodes CAIGNTDTQYF.

As to this clonotype: A much more abundant neighbour one base away suggests this may be a read error. The chain is built from TRBV20-1 and TRBJ2-5, with 7 bases aligning to TRBD2. CDR3 length: 16 residues. Per germline, CDR1 DFQATT and CDR2 SNEGSKA (reference sequence). After removal of 1 base from V and 5 bases from J, the junction contained 13 bases not matched to a gene. This chain's CDR3 is CSARGGTTLPRETQYF. The CDR3, as DNA: TGCAGTGCTAGAGGCGGGACTACTCTCCCGAGGGAGACCCAGTACTTC.